This T cell receptor beta chain stems from a study of blood T cells in healthy people across ages. Comment on this clonotype: Antigen specificity is unknown.

Researchers report isolating at least 6.5 million PBMCs per sample. The study's findings and limits: Underestimates were what the diversity estimates from one million T cells were considered to be. Per million T cells, the diversity of TCR beta decreased roughly linearly as age advanced.

Germline CDR1 reads SGHRS; CDR2 reads YFSETQ. The CDR3 is 15 amino acids. The V and J ends lost 3 bases and 0 bases respectively, with 12 bases between them. A sample-barcoded 5' primer and a J-beta primer mix were used in a second PCR of roughly 6 to 12 cycles. With 12 random nucleotides, a template-switch adaptor tagged each individual cDNA molecule. One entry per CDR3 protein, called by TCRdb with MiXCR from the 5' RACE reads. The repertoire includes fewer than 1,000,000 distinct CDR3 sequences, around 42% of them detected once, and roughly 19% sits in the top ten. This chain connects TRBV5-1 to TRBJ2-5; either TRBD1 or TRBD2 may fit D (5 bases each). The material sequenced was blood. The TCR sequence derives from a man in his sixties in good health. The CDR3 DNA is TGCGCCAGCAGCTCTGGGGACGGCGACCAAGAGACCCAGTACTTC. This gives the protein CASSSGDGDQETQYF.